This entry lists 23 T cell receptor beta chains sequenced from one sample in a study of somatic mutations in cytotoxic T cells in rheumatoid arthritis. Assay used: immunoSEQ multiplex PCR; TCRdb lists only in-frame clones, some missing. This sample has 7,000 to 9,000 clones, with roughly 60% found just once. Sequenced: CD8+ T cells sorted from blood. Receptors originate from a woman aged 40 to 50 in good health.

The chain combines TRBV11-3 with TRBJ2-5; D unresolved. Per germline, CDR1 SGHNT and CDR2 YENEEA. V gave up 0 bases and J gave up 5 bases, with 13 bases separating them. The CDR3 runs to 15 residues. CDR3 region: CASSLDLIGRETQYF. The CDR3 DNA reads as TGTGCCAGCAGCTTAGATCTTATAGGCAGGGAGACCCAGTACTTC.

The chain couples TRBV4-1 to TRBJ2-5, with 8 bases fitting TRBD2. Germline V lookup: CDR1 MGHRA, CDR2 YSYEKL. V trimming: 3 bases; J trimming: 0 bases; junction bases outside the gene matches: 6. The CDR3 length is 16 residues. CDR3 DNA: TGCGCCAGCAGCCAGAGAGCGGGAGTGTACCAAGAGACCCAGTACTTC. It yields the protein CASSQRAGVYQETQYF.

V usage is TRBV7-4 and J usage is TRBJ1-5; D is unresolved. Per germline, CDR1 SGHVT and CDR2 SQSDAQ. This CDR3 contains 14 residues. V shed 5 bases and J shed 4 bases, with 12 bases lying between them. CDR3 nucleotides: TGTGCCAGCAGCCTATCCAGCAGGAATCAGCCCCAGCATTTT. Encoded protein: CASSLSSRNQPQHF.

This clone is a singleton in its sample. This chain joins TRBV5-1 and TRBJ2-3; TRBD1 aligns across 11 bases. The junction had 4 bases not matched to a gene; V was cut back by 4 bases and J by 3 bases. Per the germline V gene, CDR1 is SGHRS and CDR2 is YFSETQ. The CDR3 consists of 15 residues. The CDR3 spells CASSPGTGGTDTQYF. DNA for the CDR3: TGCGCCAGCAGCCCCGGGACAGGGGGGACAGATACGCAGTATTTT.

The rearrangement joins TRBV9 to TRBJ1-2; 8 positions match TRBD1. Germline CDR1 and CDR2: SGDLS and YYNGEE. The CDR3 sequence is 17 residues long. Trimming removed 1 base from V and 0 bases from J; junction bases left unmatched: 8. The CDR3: CASSVQGAPSANYGYTF. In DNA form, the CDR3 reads TGTGCCAGCAGCGTACAGGGGGCTCCGTCCGCTAACTATGGCTACACCTTC.

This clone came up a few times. CDR3 coding DNA: TGTGCCAGCACCGACAGACCAACTAATGAAAAACTGTTTTTT. This encodes CASTDRPTNEKLFF. This chain uses TRBV6-6 with TRBJ1-4, with D possibly matching TRBD1 (5 bases). Germline-derived CDR1 and CDR2 are MNHNY and SVGAGI (reference sequence). Trimming cost V 7 bases and J 0 bases, with 9 bases left between them. The CDR3 spans 14 residues.

CDR3 residues: CASSFAPGWDF. The CDR3 nucleotides are TGTGCCAGCAGCTTTGCCCCGGGTTGGGACTTC. The gene calls are TRBV12-1 and TRBJ2-4; the DNA was not compared with TRBD2, the D call given in the table. TRBV12-1 is a documented pseudogene. CDR3 length equals 11 residues.

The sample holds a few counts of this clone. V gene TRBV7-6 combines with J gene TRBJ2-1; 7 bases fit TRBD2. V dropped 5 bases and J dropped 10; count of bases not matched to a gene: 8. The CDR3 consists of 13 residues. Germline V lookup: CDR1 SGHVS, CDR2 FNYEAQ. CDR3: CASSPGLAVEQFF. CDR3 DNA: TGTGCCAGCAGCCCCGGCCTAGCGGTGGAGCAGTTCTTC.

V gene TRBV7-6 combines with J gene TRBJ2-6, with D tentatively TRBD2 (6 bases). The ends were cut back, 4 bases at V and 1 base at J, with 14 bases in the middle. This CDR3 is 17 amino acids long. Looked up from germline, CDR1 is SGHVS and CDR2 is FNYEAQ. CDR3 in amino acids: CASSWQAEGSGANVLTF. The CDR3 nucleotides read TGTGCCAGCAGCTGGCAAGCGGAGGGGTCTGGGGCCAACGTCCTGACTTTC.

DNA for the CDR3: TGTGCCAGCAGCTTGGGGGCGGCCAGCTCTGGAAACACCATATATTTT. Encoded protein: CASSLGAASSGNTIYF. This sequence joins TRBV5-5 and TRBJ1-3, with D hard to call. Between the trimmed V and J ends, which lost 0 bases and 0 bases, there was a span of 10 bases. The CDR3 runs to 16 residues. CDR1 and CDR2 from the germline V gene are SGHKS and YYEKEE (reference sequence).

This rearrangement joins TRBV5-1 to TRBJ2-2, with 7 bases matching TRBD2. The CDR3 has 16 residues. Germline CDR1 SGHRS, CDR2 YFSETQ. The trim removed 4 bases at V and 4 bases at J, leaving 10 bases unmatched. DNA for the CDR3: TGCGCCAGCAGCCAACGGGCGGGAGCGAGCACCGGGGAGCTGTTTTTT. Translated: CASSQRAGASTGELFF. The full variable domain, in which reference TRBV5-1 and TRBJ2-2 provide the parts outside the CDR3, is KAGVTQTPRYLIKTRGQQVTLSCSPISGHRSVSWYQQTPGQGLQFLFEYFSETQRNKGNFPGRFSGRQFSNSRSEMNVSTLELGDSALYLCASSQRAGASTGELFFGEGSRLTVL.

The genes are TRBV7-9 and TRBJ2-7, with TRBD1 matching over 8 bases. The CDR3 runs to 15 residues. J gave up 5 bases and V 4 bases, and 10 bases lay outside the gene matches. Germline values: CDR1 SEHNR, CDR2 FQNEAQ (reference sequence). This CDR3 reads CASSSPTGAGNEQYF. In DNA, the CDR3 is TGTGCCAGCAGCTCTCCGACAGGGGCGGGCAACGAGCAGTACTTC.

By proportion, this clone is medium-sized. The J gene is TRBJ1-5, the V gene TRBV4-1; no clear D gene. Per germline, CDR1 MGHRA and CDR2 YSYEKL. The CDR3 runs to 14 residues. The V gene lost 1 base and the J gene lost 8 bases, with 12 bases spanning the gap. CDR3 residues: CASSQAGLVKPQHF. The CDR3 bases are TGCGCCAGCAGCCAAGCGGGCCTTGTTAAGCCCCAGCATTTT.

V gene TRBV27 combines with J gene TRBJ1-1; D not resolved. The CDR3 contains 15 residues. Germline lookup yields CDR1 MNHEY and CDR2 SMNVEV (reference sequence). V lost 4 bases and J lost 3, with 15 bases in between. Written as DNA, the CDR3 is TGTGCCAGCAGTTACGGCGAGGAACCTTACACTGAAGCTTTCTTT. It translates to CASSYGEEPYTEAFF.

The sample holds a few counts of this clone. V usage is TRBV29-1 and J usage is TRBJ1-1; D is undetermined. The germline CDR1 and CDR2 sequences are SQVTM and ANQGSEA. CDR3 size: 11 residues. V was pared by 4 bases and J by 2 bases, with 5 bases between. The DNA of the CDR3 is TGCAGCGTTGGCCTCAACACTGAAGCTTTCTTT. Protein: CSVGLNTEAFF.

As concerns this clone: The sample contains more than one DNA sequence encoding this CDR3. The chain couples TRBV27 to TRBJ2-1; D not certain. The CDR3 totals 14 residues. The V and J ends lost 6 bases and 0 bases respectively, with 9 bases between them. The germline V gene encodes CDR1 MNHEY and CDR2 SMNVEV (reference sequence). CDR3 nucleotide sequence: TGTGCCAGCAGCCCTATAAGCTCCTACAATGAGCAGTTCTTC. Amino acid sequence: CASSPISSYNEQFF.

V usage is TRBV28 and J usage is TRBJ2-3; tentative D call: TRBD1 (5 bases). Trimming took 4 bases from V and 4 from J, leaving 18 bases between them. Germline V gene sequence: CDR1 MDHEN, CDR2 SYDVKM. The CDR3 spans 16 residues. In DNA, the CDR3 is TGTGCCAGCAGTTACGTCAGGGATAATTGGGCAGATACGCAGTATTTT. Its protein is CASSYVRDNWADTQYF.

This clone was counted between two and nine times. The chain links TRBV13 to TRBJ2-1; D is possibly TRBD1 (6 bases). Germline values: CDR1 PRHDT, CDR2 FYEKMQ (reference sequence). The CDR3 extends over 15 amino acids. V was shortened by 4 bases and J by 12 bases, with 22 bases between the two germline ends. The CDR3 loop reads CASSSSGTPSKGQFF. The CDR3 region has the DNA TGTGCCAGCAGCTCGTCCGGGACACCGTCAAAAGGGCAGTTCTTC.

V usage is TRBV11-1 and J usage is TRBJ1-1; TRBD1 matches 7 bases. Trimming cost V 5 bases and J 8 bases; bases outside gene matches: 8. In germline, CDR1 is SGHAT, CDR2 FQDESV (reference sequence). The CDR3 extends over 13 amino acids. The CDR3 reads CASSMTQGREAFF. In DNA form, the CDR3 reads TGTGCCAGCAGCATGACACAGGGGAGGGAAGCTTTCTTT. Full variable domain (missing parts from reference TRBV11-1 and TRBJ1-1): EAEVAQSPRYKITEKSQAVAFWCDPISGHATLYWYRQILGQGPELLVQFQDESVVDDSQLPKDRFSAERLKGVDSTLKIQPAELGDSAMYLCASSMTQGREAFFGQGTRLTVV.

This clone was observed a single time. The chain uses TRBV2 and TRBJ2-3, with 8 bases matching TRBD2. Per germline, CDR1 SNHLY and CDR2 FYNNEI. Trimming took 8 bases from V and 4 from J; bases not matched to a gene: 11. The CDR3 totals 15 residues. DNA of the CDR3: TGTGCCAGCTCCAAGCGGAGCGGGGGCGCAGATACGCAGTATTTT. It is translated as CASSKRSGGADTQYF.

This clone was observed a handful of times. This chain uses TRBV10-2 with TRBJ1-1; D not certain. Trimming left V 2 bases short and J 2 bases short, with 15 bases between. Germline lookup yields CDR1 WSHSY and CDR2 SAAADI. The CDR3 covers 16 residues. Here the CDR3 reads CASSEPQIWGNTEAFF. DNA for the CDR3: TGCGCCAGCAGTGAGCCCCAGATTTGGGGAAACACTGAAGCTTTCTTT.

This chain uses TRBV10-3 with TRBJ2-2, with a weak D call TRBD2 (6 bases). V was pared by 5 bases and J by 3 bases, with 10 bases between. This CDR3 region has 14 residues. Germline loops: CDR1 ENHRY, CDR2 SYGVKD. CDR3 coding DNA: TGTGCCATCAGTAGGGGACTCGACACCGGGGAGCTGTTTTTT. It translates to CAISRGLDTGELFF.

The CDR3 DNA is TGTGCCACCAGCCTTACTAGCTACGAGCAGTACTTC. Translating it yields CATSLTSYEQYF. This chain connects TRBV15 to TRBJ2-7, with a possible D match to TRBD2 (5 bases). Germline loops: CDR1 LNHNV, CDR2 YYDKDF (reference sequence). The germline V and J ends were trimmed by 5 bases and 3 bases, with 8 bases remaining between them. This CDR3 is built from 12 residues.